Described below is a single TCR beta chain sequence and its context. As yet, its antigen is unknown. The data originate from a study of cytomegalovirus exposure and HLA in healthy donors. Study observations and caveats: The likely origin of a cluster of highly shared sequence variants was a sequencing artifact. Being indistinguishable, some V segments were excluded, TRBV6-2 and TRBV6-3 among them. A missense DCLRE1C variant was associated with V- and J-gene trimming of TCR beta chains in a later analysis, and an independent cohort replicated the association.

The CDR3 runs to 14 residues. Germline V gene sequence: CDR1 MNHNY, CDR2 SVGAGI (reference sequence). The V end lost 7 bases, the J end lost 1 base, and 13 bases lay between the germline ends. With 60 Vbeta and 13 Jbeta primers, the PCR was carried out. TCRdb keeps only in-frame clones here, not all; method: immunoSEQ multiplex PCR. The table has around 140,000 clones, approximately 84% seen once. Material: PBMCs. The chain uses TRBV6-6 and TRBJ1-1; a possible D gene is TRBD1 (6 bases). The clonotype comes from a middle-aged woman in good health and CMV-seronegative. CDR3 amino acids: CASTKTGSNTEAFF. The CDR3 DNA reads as TGTGCCAGCACCAAGACAGGTTCGAACACTGAAGCTTTCTTT.